This entry concerns a single T cell receptor (beta chain). It lacks a known antigen. No much larger clonotype is one base removed from it; base qualities were not supplied. TCRbeta CDR3 regions were amplified from genomic DNA by means of the immunoSEQ Assay, a bias-controlled multiplex PCR. The study's processing was this. Nucleated cell counts per sample were estimated from amplification of reference gene primers within the assay. To quantify the absolute abundance of each unique TCRbeta CDR3 rearrangement, sequence reads were collapsed and filtered. For each sample, productive Simpson clonality was calculated as the square root of Simpson's diversity index over productive rearrangements. The table was pulled from immuneACCESS by TCRdb, which kept in-frame rearrangements only. Such tables lose some clones; where checked, under half of the loss comes from unresolved V genes, and the rest has no known cause. V, J and clone size are those of that table, while D and trimming were read from the DNA. Present in this sample are about 130,000 clones, 84% of which were seen just once. The top ten clonotypes cover about 1.5% of the sample.

The data originate from a study of blood T cell repertoires in COVID-19 (TCRdb year 2020). Notes on the research overall: Samples covering the acute and convalescent phases of COVID-19 were provided by collaborators in the United States, Italy and Spain. Samples were obtained from the ongoing ImmuneRACE study (first 160 participants) and from 1,254 subjects provided by 6 global collaborators. Deeply sampled blood TCRbeta repertoires from subjects exposed to, actively infected with, or recovered from COVID-19 were included in the dataset. Where HLA class I and class II types were available, the types were taken from metadata supplied by the sample provider, not from assay-based typing. A freely available public database, intended as a resource for researchers studying the immune response to SARS-CoV-2, is where the repertoires were released. Sample metadata almost always included a de-identified subject ID, COVID-19 status, age in years and sex. The prospective study material was composed of cDNA or gDNA derived from T cells, B-cell-depleted T cells, or PBMCs.

General findings and caveats noted by the study authors: The amount of clinical and demographic metadata varied by source and participant and was provided uncurated.

In the germline V gene (reference sequence), CDR1 corresponds to DFQATT and CDR2 to SNEGSKA. Taken from cysteine to phenylalanine, the CDR3 has 15 residues. Only the CDR3 region is kept as DNA, spanning 45 bases read in frame from base 1. V trim: 6 bases; J trim: 6 bases; unmatched bases: 13. Whole blood was collected in K2EDTA tubes by collaborating institutions according to the institutions' own protocols. Collaborator samples were shipped for TCRbeta analysis as frozen whole blood, isolated PBMCs, or DNA extracted from either sample type. The sequencing sample was made of peripheral blood. The chain joins TRBV20-1 to TRBJ2-3, with 9 central nucleotides matching TRBD1. The receptor's source is a man in his fifties or sixties with acute or convalescent COVID-19. Here the CDR3 is given as CSASLGQGMGDTQYF. In nucleotides, the sequence is TGCAGTGCAAGTCTCGGACAGGGGATGGGTGATACGCAGTATTTT.